The T cell receptor beta chain described here comes from a study of T-cell reconstitution after alpha-beta-depleted transplantation in children. This sample's TCRbeta library carried unique molecular identifier barcodes. TCRdb re-called the PCR reads with MiXCR, one entry per CDR3 protein. This table has about 640,000 distinct CDR3 sequences, roughly 15% appearing once. Per the germline V gene, CDR1 is SQVTM and CDR2 is ANQGSEA. The V end lost 3 bases, the J end lost 1 base, and 6 bases lay between the germline ends. The CDR3 is 13 residues long. This clonotype was observed many times. The specimen was PBMCs from the stem cell graft donor, collected from the stem cell graft. This receptor was taken from a human donor who donated a stem cell graft to a child with acute myeloid leukemia. This chain connects TRBV29-1 to TRBJ2-2; D remains unclear. CDR3 sequence (DNA): TGCAGCGTTGATTCGGGGAACACCGGGGAGCTGTTTTTT. Translated, it gives CSVDSGNTGELFF.